These 25 T cell receptor beta chains share one sample of origin, sequenced in a study of T-cell memory formation after mild COVID-19 (dated by TCRdb to the early 2020s). The library was generated by 5' RACE. TCRdb names Illumina NovaSeq 6000 as the instrument used. TCRdb applied fastp at Q25 and MiXCR to the public reads, then kept only in-frame beta chains. Each entry is one CDR3 protein sequence, shown with its most common DNA and genes. For this sample the table gives a few hundred thousand distinct CDR3 sequences, of which 15% to 20% were detected only once. The ten most abundant clones make up around 23% of the sample. The source material was PBMCs or a T cell subset sorted from them (not recorded which). The origin of the receptors is a man between 18 and 35 years old who had mild COVID-19 (a few samples of this study predate the infection). The sample titles of this study are shuffled in the database, so cell type and time point are left out; the donor was told from shared clones.

About this clonotype itself: At one end, the junction sequence differs from germline, possibly due to a read error. The V and J genes are TRBV20-1 and TRBJ1-4, with 8 bases that match TRBD1. In germline, CDR1 is DFQATT, CDR2 SNEGSKA (reference sequence). The CDR3 totals 14 residues. Here the CDR3 reads CSARDRVGNEKMFF. DNA for the CDR3: TGCAGTGCTAGGGACAGGGTGGGTAATGAAAAAATGTTTTTT.

This chain uses TRBV7-2 with TRBJ1-2; D not resolved. The CDR3 is 14 residues long. Germline assignment: CDR1 SGHTA and CDR2 FQGNSA. Between the trimmed V and J ends, which lost 1 base and 6 bases, there was a span of 12 bases. The CDR3 nucleotides are TGTGCCAGCAGCTTAGATCCGGCCGGCGATGGCTACACCTTC. Its translation is CASSLDPAGDGYTF. Looking up the rest from reference TRBV7-2 and TRBJ1-2 gives the full variable domain: GAGVSQSPSNKVTEKGKDVELRCDPISGHTALYWYRQSLGQGLEFLIYFQGNSAPDKSGLPSDRFSAERTGGSVSTLTIQRTQQEDSAVYLCASSLDPAGDGYTFGSGTRLTVV.

This sequence joins TRBV4-3 and TRBJ1-6, with D hard to call. V was trimmed by 1 base and J by 11 bases, leaving 18 bases between them. Germline values: CDR1 LGHNA, CDR2 YSLEER. This CDR3 contains 16 residues. The CDR3 DNA reads as TGCGCCAGCAGCCAAGTGGCGATTGAATACGTCGCACCCCTCCACTTT. Encoded protein: CASSQVAIEYVAPLHF.

This clonotype was found once. The chain links TRBV4-1 to TRBJ1-4; possibly TRBD1 for D (5 bases). Germline V lookup: CDR1 MGHRA, CDR2 YSYEKL. V was clipped by 2 bases and J by 5 bases, with 9 bases between them. This CDR3 region has 14 residues. In DNA, the CDR3 is TGCGCCAGCAGCCAACTGACAGACAATGAAAAACTGTTTTTT. Its translation: CASSQLTDNEKLFF.

There are a few counts of this clonotype. The V gene is TRBV12-3 or TRBV12-4, the J gene TRBJ1-1, with a weak D call TRBD1 (6 bases). Between the trimmed V and J ends, which lost 7 bases and 1 base, there was a span of 10 bases. There are 13 residues in the CDR3. CDR3 sequence reads: CASIDRTNTEAFF. The CDR3 DNA is TGTGCCAGCATTGACAGGACGAACACTGAAGCTTTCTTT.

This clonotype was seen only a few times. V is TRBV6-5 and J is TRBJ1-6; no firm D call. Germline lookup yields CDR1 MNHEY and CDR2 SVGAGI. V gave up 2 bases and J gave up 5 bases, with 4 bases separating them. The CDR3 length is 13 residues. CDR3 sequence (DNA): TGTGCCAGCAGTTACGCAAATAATTCACCCCTCCACTTT. This gives the protein CASSYANNSPLHF.

This clonotype has more than one count but fewer than ten. This sequence joins TRBV12-5 and TRBJ2-1; tentatively, D is TRBD1 (6 bases). Between the trimmed V and J ends, which lost 1 base and 6 bases, there was a span of 7 bases. This CDR3 spans 13 amino acids. CDR1 is LGHNT, CDR2 FRNRAP, per germline. CDR3 coding DNA: TGTGCTAGTGGTTTGGACAGGGCCAATGAGCAGTTCTTC. It yields the protein CASGLDRANEQFF.

This clonotype appeared a few times. The chain joins TRBV6-2 or TRBV6-3 to TRBJ2-7, with a tentative D call TRBD2 (5 bases). This CDR3 has 15 residues. V was clipped by 2 bases and J by 0 bases, with 11 bases between them. Germline values: CDR1 MNHEY, CDR2 SVGEGT. CDR3 sequence: CASSYQGGASYEQYF. The CDR3 coding sequence is TGTGCCAGCAGTTACCAAGGAGGAGCCTCCTACGAGCAGTACTTC.

This clonotype has at least ten counts. This chain uses TRBV6-5 with TRBJ1-6; 8 bases line up with TRBD1. There are 19 residues in the CDR3. J lost 6 bases, V lost 2 bases, and 15 bases had no gene match. In germline, CDR1 is MNHEY, CDR2 SVGAGI. Here the CDR3 reads CASSYAIRTGWGGNSPLHF. DNA for the CDR3: TGTGCCAGCAGTTACGCTATTAGGACAGGGTGGGGGGGTAATTCACCCCTCCACTTT.

This clonotype turned up a few times. The chain carries TRBV5-1 and TRBJ2-3; TRBD2 is a possible D gene (7 bases). Germline-derived CDR1 and CDR2 are SGHRS and YFSETQ. The CDR3 length is 16 residues. V lost 4 bases, J lost 2 bases, and 17 bases lay in between. This chain's CDR3 is CASSPGGGLITDTQYF. The DNA for the CDR3 is TGCGCCAGCAGCCCGGGCGGGGGCCTTATCACAGATACGCAGTATTTT.

This clonotype was counted ten times or more. The V gene is TRBV5-1, the J gene TRBJ2-1, with 10 bases lining up with TRBD1. The CDR3 loop spans 15 amino acids. CDR1 is SGHRS, CDR2 YFSETQ, per germline. The ends lost 2 bases at V and 7 bases at J; junction bases unmatched: 6. CDR3: CASSLTRQGANEQFF. The CDR3 DNA is TGCGCCAGCAGCTTAACGAGACAGGGGGCTAATGAGCAGTTCTTC.

The chain links TRBV6-6 to TRBJ2-5; perhaps TRBD1 as D (6 bases). Looked up from germline, CDR1 is MNHNY and CDR2 is SVGAGI (reference sequence). CDR3 length: 16 amino acids. With 6 bases removed from V and 4 bases from J, the gap between germline ends came to 21 bases. In nucleotides, the CDR3 is TGTGCCAGCAGGAATAGGGGTCACAGGGATCGAGAGACCCAGTACTTC. This encodes CASRNRGHRDRETQYF.

The chain combines TRBV7-9 with TRBJ2-5; 8 bases line up with TRBD2. The CDR3 totals 16 residues. V lost 5 bases and J lost 6; bases outside the gene matches: 14. Germline values: CDR1 SEHNR, CDR2 FQNEAQ (reference sequence). The CDR3 loop is CASSPPGGGPVQTQYF. The CDR3 DNA reads as TGTGCCAGCAGCCCTCCCGGGGGGGGCCCGGTACAGACCCAGTACTTC.

The chain uses TRBV3-1 and TRBJ1-2, with TRBD1 identical over 9 bases. The V gene's germline CDR1 is LGHDT and CDR2 YNNKEL (reference sequence). Trimming cost V 4 bases and J 0 bases; bases outside gene matches: 0. The CDR3 is 14 residues long. CDR3 region: CASSRDRANYGYTF. CDR3 DNA sequence: TGTGCCAGCAGCCGGGACAGGGCTAACTATGGCTACACCTTC.

The rearrangement uses TRBV2 and TRBJ2-1; TRBD2 aligns across 8 bases. The CDR3 consists of 16 residues. The V gene's germline CDR1 is SNHLY and CDR2 FYNNEI. The V and J ends lost 7 bases and 8 bases, in that order; junction bases with no gene match: 16. CDR3 bases: TGTGCCAGCACCGGTCTACTAGCGGCGTTCGAGGATGAGCAGTTCTTC. Amino acid sequence: CASTGLLAAFEDEQFF.

This clonotype was counted only a few times. The CDR3 bases are TGTGCCAGCTCACCACCGGATGCGAGCGGTTACTCTGGGGCCAACGTCCTGACTTTC. This gives the protein CASSPPDASGYSGANVLTF. The chain is built from TRBV18 and TRBJ2-6, with D perhaps matching TRBD2 (5 bases). CDR3 size: 19 residues. Germline CDR1 KGHSH, CDR2 LQKENI. V was clipped by 0 bases and J by 0 bases, with 15 bases between them.

The chain couples TRBV21-1 to TRBJ2-5. TRBV21-1 has pseudogene status. This CDR3 contains 19 residues. This CDR3 is CASSMEWAAETVAKETQYF. The DNA of the CDR3 is TGTGCCAGCAGCATGGAATGGGCAGCAGAAACAGTAGCCAAAGAGACCCAGTACTTC.

The chain has TRBV4-2 and TRBJ2-3; 9 nucleotides line up with TRBD2. The CDR3 loop spans 19 amino acids. From germline, CDR1 is LGHNA and CDR2 YNFKEQ. J gave up 2 bases and V 1 base, and 13 bases lay outside the gene matches. Written as DNA, the CDR3 is TGTGCCAGCAGCCAAGTAAGCGGGGGGCCCCATTCCGCCACAGATACGCAGTATTTT. It encodes CASSQVSGGPHSATDTQYF.

This clonotype was observed many times. The chain employs TRBV5-1 and TRBJ1-6; D not certain. CDR1 and CDR2 (germline): SGHRS, YFSETQ. Trimming pared 4 bases from V and 0 bases from J, leaving 11 bases between. This CDR3 has 16 amino acids. In DNA form, the CDR3 reads TGCGCCAGCAGCCCCGTGTCGGGCTCCTATAATTCACCCCTCCACTTT. Translation gives CASSPVSGSYNSPLHF. The variable domain in full, completed from reference TRBV5-1 and TRBJ1-6, reads KAGVTQTPRYLIKTRGQQVTLSCSPISGHRSVSWYQQTPGQGLQFLFEYFSETQRNKGNFPGRFSGRQFSNSRSEMNVSTLELGDSALYLCASSPVSGSYNSPLHFGNGTRLTVT.

This clonotype was seen a handful of times. The rearrangement joins TRBV6-6 to TRBJ2-7; 8 nucleotides agree with TRBD1. The J segment lost 2 bases and the V segment lost 4 bases, leaving 4 bases of the junction unmatched. This CDR3 region has 14 residues. Germline V gene lookup returns CDR1 MNHNY and CDR2 SVGAGI (reference sequence). The CDR3 region is CASSSRGPTYEQYF. CDR3 in DNA: TGTGCCAGCAGTTCCAGGGGGCCGACCTACGAGCAGTACTTC.

CDR3 coding DNA: TGTGCCAGCAGCTTAGACAAGTTTACGCAGTATTTT. Amino acid sequence: CASSLDKFTQYF. The chain uses TRBV7-2 and TRBJ2-3, with D uncertain. Trimming took 1 base from V and 8 from J, leaving 7 bases between them. Looked up from germline, CDR1 is SGHTA and CDR2 is FQGNSA. The CDR3 totals 12 residues.

The V gene is TRBV4-3, the J gene TRBJ2-2; D is unresolved. V was clipped by 4 bases and J by 7 bases, with 10 bases between them. There are 13 residues in the CDR3. Germline V gene lookup returns CDR1 LGHNA and CDR2 YSLEER. The CDR3: CASSLSSDGELFF. CDR3 nucleotides: TGCGCCAGCAGCCTATCTTCGGACGGGGAGCTGTTTTTT.

This clonotype has just a few counts. The chain uses TRBV29-1 and TRBJ2-1; D ambiguous. Per the germline V gene, CDR1 is SQVTM and CDR2 is ANQGSEA. This CDR3 has 10 amino acids. The V gene lost 4 bases and the J gene lost 6 bases, with 4 bases spanning the gap. CDR3 bases: TGCAGCGTTGTAAGCAATGAGCAGTTCTTC. This gives the protein CSVVSNEQFF.

The table lists this clonotype with a few counts. CDR3 in DNA: TGTGCCAGCAGGTCGGTGAGCACCGGGGAGCTGTTTTTT. Translating it yields CASRSVSTGELFF. V gene TRBV7-8 combines with J gene TRBJ2-2; D call uncertain. Germline CDR1 is SGHVS and CDR2 is FQNEAQ. This CDR3 spans 13 amino acids. Between the trimmed V and J ends, which lost 6 bases and 4 bases, there was a span of 9 bases.

V is TRBV5-1 and J is TRBJ1-4; the D is unclear. The germline gives CDR1 SGHRS, CDR2 YFSETQ. Between the trimmed V and J ends, which lost 7 bases and 7 bases, there was a span of 11 bases. The CDR3 extends over 12 amino acids. The CDR3 loop is CASGVSGEKLFF. The CDR3 DNA sequence: TGCGCCAGCGGGGTCTCTGGTGAAAAACTGTTTTTT.